The source of this T cell receptor beta chain is a study of cytomegalovirus exposure and HLA in healthy donors. Points from the study as a whole: Most of the TCR beta V segments (in an earlier analysis) were productive either about 87% or about 30% of the time.

PCR used 60 Vbeta primers and 13 Jbeta primers. The protocol was immunoSEQ multiplex PCR, while the TCRdb copy is restricted to in-frame clones and leaves out a portion. The sample holds around 210,000 clones; around 73% are singletons and the top ten take less than 3.5%. With respect to this clone: Its target is not known.

This CDR3 has 14 amino acids. Losses at the gene ends were 5 bases for V and 4 bases for J; bases not matched to a gene: 5. Germline loops: CDR1 MNHNY, CDR2 SVGAGI (reference sequence). This chain uses TRBV6-6 with TRBJ1-2; 9 bases fit TRBD1. This sequence was found in a woman between 25 and 40 years old in good health and CMV-seronegative. Sequencing was performed on PBMCs. CDR3 nucleotide sequence: TGTGCCAGCAGTGGGACAGGGATTAGCTATGGCTACACCTTC. The encoded protein is CASSGTGISYGYTF.